This T cell receptor (beta chain) was profiled in a study of blood T cell repertoires in COVID-19. This CDR3 spans 15 amino acids. The germline V and J ends were trimmed by 4 bases and 1 base, with 8 bases remaining between them. Germline loops: CDR1 LGHDT, CDR2 YNNKEL (reference sequence). Assay: immunoSEQ multiplex PCR; the TCRdb copy retains only in-frame clones and omits some. This sample has more than 60,000 clones, with around 87% found just once. The sample taken for sequencing was peripheral blood. This clonotype was obtained from a man aged 60-69 years with acute or convalescent COVID-19. This chain uses TRBV3-1 (or the pseudogene TRBV3-2) with TRBJ1-6; D unresolved. CDR3 loop: CASSPRRSYNSPLHF. CDR3 sequence (DNA): TGTGCCAGCAGCCCCCGGAGGTCCTATAATTCACCCCTCCACTTT.